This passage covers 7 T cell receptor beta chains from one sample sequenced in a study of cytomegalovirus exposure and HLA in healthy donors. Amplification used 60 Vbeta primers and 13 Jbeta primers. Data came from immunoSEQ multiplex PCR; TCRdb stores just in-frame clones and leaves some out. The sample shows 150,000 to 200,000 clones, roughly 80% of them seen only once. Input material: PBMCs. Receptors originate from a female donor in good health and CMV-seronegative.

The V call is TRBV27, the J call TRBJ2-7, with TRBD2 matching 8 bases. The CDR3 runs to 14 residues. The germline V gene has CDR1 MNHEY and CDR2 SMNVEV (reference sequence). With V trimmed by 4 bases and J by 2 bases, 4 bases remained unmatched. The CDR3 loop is CASSSGGTPYEQYF. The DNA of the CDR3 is TGTGCCAGCAGTTCGGGGGGGACCCCCTACGAGCAGTACTTC.

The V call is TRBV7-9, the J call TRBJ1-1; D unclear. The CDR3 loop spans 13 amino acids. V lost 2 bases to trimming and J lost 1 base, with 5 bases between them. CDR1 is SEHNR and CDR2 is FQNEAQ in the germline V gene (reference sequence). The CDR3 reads CASSLTANTEAFF. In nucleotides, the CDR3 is TGTGCCAGCAGCTTAACAGCGAACACTGAAGCTTTCTTT.

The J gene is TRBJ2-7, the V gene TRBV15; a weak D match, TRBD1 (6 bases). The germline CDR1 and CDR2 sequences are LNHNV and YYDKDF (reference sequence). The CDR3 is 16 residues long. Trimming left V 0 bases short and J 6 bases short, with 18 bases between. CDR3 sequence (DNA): TGTGCCACCAGCAGAGATACCCAGGGGCCTACGGGCGAGCAGTACTTC. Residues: CATSRDTQGPTGEQYF.

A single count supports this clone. In nucleotides, the CDR3 is TGTGCCAGCAGTTCAGCAGGGTGGGGATCACCCCTCCACTTT. Encoded protein: CASSSAGWGSPLHF. This rearrangement joins TRBV6-5 to TRBJ1-6, with D maybe TRBD1 (5 bases). Germline V CDR1 and CDR2: MNHEY, SVGAGI. The CDR3 spans 14 residues. The germline V and J ends were trimmed by 4 bases and 10 bases, with 14 bases remaining between them.

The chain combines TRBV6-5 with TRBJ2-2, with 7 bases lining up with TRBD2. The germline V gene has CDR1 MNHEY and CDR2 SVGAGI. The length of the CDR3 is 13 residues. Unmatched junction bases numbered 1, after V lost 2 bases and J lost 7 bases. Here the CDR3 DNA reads TGTGCCAGCAGTTACCGGGGGGTCGGGGAGCTGTTTTTT. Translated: CASSYRGVGELFF.

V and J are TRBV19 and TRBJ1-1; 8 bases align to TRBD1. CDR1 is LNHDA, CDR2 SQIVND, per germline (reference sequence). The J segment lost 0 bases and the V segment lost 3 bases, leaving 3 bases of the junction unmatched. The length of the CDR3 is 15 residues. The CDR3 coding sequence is TGTGCCAGTAGTATCATGACAGGGGTGAACACTGAAGCTTTCTTT. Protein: CASSIMTGVNTEAFF.

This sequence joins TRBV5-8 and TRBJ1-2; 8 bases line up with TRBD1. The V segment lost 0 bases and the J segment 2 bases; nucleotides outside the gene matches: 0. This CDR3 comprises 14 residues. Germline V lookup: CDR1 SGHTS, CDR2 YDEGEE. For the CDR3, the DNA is TGTGCCAGCAGCTTGGGACAGGGGAACTATGGCTACACCTTC. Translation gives CASSLGQGNYGYTF.